The T cell receptor (beta chain) under discussion was sequenced for a study of T cell repertoires in cytomegalovirus infection. Study summary: Recently identified HLA-C-restricted and well-studied HLA-B-restricted CMV epitopes were used.

Turning to this clonotype: Its target is not known.

TCRdb re-analysed the reads in MiXCR, keeping a single row per CDR3 protein. The profile shows hundreds of thousands of distinct CDR3 sequences, more than 40% of them singletons. General study results and limits: Cumulated frequencies of public TCR beta families served to identify carriers of CMV plus the relevant HLA.

This TCR was sampled from a human donor in good health (CMV status not recorded). Some clones in this sample may be carry-over from other donors' samples. The material was cultured PBMCs, obtained from culture after CMV antigen stimulation.

CDR3 amino acids: CASKRSPSYNEQFF. In nucleotides, the CDR3 is TGTGCCAGCAAGCGAAGCCCCTCCTACAATGAGCAGTTCTTC. This sequence joins TRBV5-6 and TRBJ2-1, with D uncertain. Per the germline V gene, CDR1 is SGHDT and CDR2 is YYEEEE. The V and J ends lost 6 bases and 0 bases respectively, with 10 bases between them. This CDR3 has 14 amino acids.